This TCR beta chain comes out of a study of monozygotic twins with inflammatory bowel disease (dated by TCRdb to the late 2010s). About the full investigation: The complete study included roughly 30 monozygotic twin pairs: 19 IBD-discordant Danish pairs and nine German pairs, of which four were IBD-concordant and five were IBD-discordant. Disease-associated traits were sought mainly through comparisons between IBD patients and their genetically identical healthy co-twins within discordant pairs. Each individual had, on average, about 151 000 unique TCRalpha sequences and 181 000 unique TCRbeta sequences available for analysis.

From each donor, a roughly 2.5 ml peripheral blood sample was drawn into PAXgene tubes and stored at -80 degrees C. Total RNA was isolated from whole blood with the PAXgene blood miRNA kit on an automated QIAcube, without T cell sorting. Peripheral blood from monozygotic twin pairs concordant or discordant for inflammatory bowel disease was subjected to deep TCRalpha and TCRbeta repertoire profiling with unique molecular barcoding. Smoking habits were recorded for all twin pairs, and individuals were classified as current, former or never smokers. As regards this clonotype: Its antigen has not been determined.

Libraries were constructed by 5' RACE. Preparation of each TCR library used approximately 3,500 ng of total RNA. For each sample, cDNA synthesis was carried out in eight separate reactions using SMARTScribe reverse transcriptase. During cDNA synthesis, template switching introduced unique molecular identifiers that contained a 6-nucleotide sample barcode. Amplification of TCRalpha and TCRbeta cDNA involved two nested PCRs of approximately 16 and 9 cycles, and each PCR was followed by bead purification. Before amplification, the cDNA was treated with uracil DNA-glycosylase and purified using the QIAquick PCR purification kit. The second PCR added Illumina TruSeq-compatible adapters along with sample-specific barcodes. Library quality and concentration were checked on TapeStation and Qubit, and libraries were pooled at about 5 ng each. Pooled libraries were sequenced on an Illumina HiSeq2500 single-index Rapid Run with 2 x 100 bp reads and custom sequencing primers. The paper's processing steps were these. PCR and sequencing errors were corrected by UMI-based consensus assembly using MiGEC version 1.2.6. MiXCR version 2.1.1 was used to carry out V(D)J alignment, clonotype assembly and CDR3 extraction. Gene usage, clonotype sharing and MAIT/NKT TCR abundance were normalised by analysing the top 1000, 10 000 and 20 000 clonotypes per sample. Diversity was computed as the inverse Simpson index with the vegan R package after downsampling to 27 000 UMIs. Statistical testing used paired Mann-Whitney U tests on the discordant twin pairs and applied Benjamini-Hochberg correction for multiple testing. TCRdb reprocessed the reads; each CDR3 protein sequence makes one entry, and DNA is unavailable. The V and J calls and clone size come from TCRdb's table, not from the authors' own analysis. The sample table on file contains about 450,000 distinct CDR3 sequences. The ten largest clones take up about 2.2% of the sample.

From its cysteine to its phenylalanine, the CDR3 spans 13 amino acids. The DNA is unrecorded. CDR1 and CDR2 are drawn from the germline V gene: SGHTA, FQGNSA. The study at large found these results: The results gave no support for a single strong signal or clonotype linked to IBD. Differing immunosuppressive treatments among patients may have added background noise and inter-individual variability to the repertoires. A decrease in TCRbeta repertoire diversity, as measured by inverse Simpson index, was observed in IBD patients compared with their healthy co-twins. IBD patients shared fewer clonotypes with other individuals than healthy twins did, most markedly in patients showing signs of disease activity. The analysis was unable to tell apart different T cell subtypes. No difference in repertoire similarity was observed between concordant and discordant twins, possibly owing to limited statistical power.

Source material: blood. The rearrangement joined TRBV7-2 to TRBJ2-1. This clonotype was sampled from a human donor with ulcerative colitis or Crohn's disease, or a healthy co-twin of an affected twin (not recorded which). The CDR3 corresponds to CASSLARYNEQFF.